The rows below give T cell receptor beta chains drawn from one sample of a study of T cells after yellow fever vaccination. MiXCR, run by TCRdb on the 5' RACE reads, gives a single entry per CDR3 protein. The table lists some 300,000 distinct CDR3 sequences, less than 9.5% of them singletons. Sequencing was performed on CD4+ T cells sorted from PBMCs, taken 5 days after the yellow fever booster vaccination. The source is a young man who received the YFV17D yellow fever vaccine. CDR3s include the opening cysteine and the closing phenylalanine or tryptophan. Each record gives: J gene, V gene, D gene, clone size, CDR3 protein, CDR3 DNA. D genes are given only for firm matches. Expanded clones are given a class, and other clones once, few, many or no size at all.

j_call: TRBJ2-5; v_call: TRBV24-1; d_call: .; clone_size: .; cdr3_aa: CATGDSSQETQYF; cdr3_nt: TGTGCCACCGGAGACAGTAGCCAAGAGACCCAGTACTTC
j_call: TRBJ2-5; v_call: TRBV12-3/TRBV12-4; d_call: .; clone_size: few; cdr3_aa: CASSLWGQETQYF; cdr3_nt: TGTGCCAGCAGTTTATGGGGACAAGAGACCCAGTACTTC
j_call: TRBJ1-1; v_call: TRBV18; d_call: .; clone_size: few; cdr3_aa: CASSPATGNTEAFF; cdr3_nt: TGTGCCAGCTCACCAGCGACAGGGAACACTGAAGCTTTCTTT
j_call: TRBJ1-2; v_call: TRBV18; d_call: TRBD1; clone_size: .; cdr3_aa: CASSPGSGGGGYTF; cdr3_nt: TGTGCCAGCTCACCGGGCTCAGGGGGAGGAGGCTACACCTTC
j_call: TRBJ2-2; v_call: TRBV5-6; d_call: .; clone_size: many; cdr3_aa: CASSLAVGELFF; cdr3_nt: TGTGCCAGCAGCTTGGCCGTCGGGGAGCTGTTTTTT
j_call: TRBJ2-4; v_call: TRBV20-1; d_call: .; clone_size: few; cdr3_aa: CSARPGVAKNIQYF; cdr3_nt: TGCAGTGCTAGACCTGGGGTAGCCAAAAACATTCAGTACTTC
j_call: TRBJ1-3; v_call: TRBV27; d_call: .; clone_size: few; cdr3_aa: CASSSTGLSGNTIYF; cdr3_nt: TGTGCCAGCAGCTCGACGGGGCTCTCTGGAAACACCATATATTTT
j_call: TRBJ2-6; v_call: TRBV7-2; d_call: TRBD1; clone_size: .; cdr3_aa: CASSPRGTGAGANVLTF; cdr3_nt: TGTGCCAGCAGCCCAAGGGGGACAGGGGCTGGGGCCAACGTCCTGACTTTC
j_call: TRBJ1-1; v_call: TRBV2; d_call: .; clone_size: .; cdr3_aa: CASSETVVVEAFF; cdr3_nt: TGTGCCAGCAGTGAAACTGTCGTTGTTGAAGCTTTCTTT
j_call: TRBJ1-5; v_call: TRBV7-2; d_call: .; clone_size: few; cdr3_aa: CASSFIGDSNQPQHF; cdr3_nt: TGTGCCAGCAGCTTTATCGGGGATAGCAATCAGCCCCAGCATTTT
j_call: TRBJ2-2; v_call: TRBV5-1; d_call: TRBD2; clone_size: .; cdr3_aa: CASSRTSGGATGELFF; cdr3_nt: TGCGCCAGCAGCCGGACTAGCGGGGGAGCAACCGGGGAGCTGTTTTTT
j_call: TRBJ1-5; v_call: TRBV28; d_call: TRBD1; clone_size: few; cdr3_aa: CASSSGQGRQPQHF; cdr3_nt: TGTGCCAGCAGTTCGGGACAGGGTCGTCAGCCCCAGCATTTT
j_call: TRBJ2-5; v_call: TRBV18; d_call: .; clone_size: many; cdr3_aa: CASSPSGQETQYF; cdr3_nt: TGTGCCAGCAGTCCTTCCGGACAAGAGACCCAGTACTTC
j_call: TRBJ1-5; v_call: TRBV6-2/TRBV6-3; d_call: TRBD1; clone_size: many; cdr3_aa: CASRTGASNQPQHF; cdr3_nt: TGTGCCAGTCGGACAGGCGCGAGCAATCAGCCCCAGCATTTT
j_call: TRBJ2-7; v_call: TRBV5-1; d_call: .; clone_size: many; cdr3_aa: CASSLRDTFSYEQYF; cdr3_nt: TGCGCCAGCAGCTTGCGGGACACCTTCTCCTACGAGCAGTACTTC
j_call: TRBJ2-3; v_call: TRBV20-1; d_call: .; clone_size: few; cdr3_aa: CSARGTYGGTDTQYF; cdr3_nt: TGCAGTGCTAGAGGTACCTACGGAGGCACAGATACGCAGTATTTT
j_call: TRBJ1-2; v_call: TRBV5-1; d_call: .; clone_size: few; cdr3_aa: CASSLAVPANYGYTF; cdr3_nt: TGCGCCAGCAGCTTGGCCGTCCCAGCCAACTATGGCTACACCTTC
j_call: TRBJ1-4; v_call: TRBV19; d_call: .; clone_size: few; cdr3_aa: CASSTRGTGGNEKLFF; cdr3_nt: TGTGCCAGTAGTACCCGCGGGACCGGCGGTAATGAAAAACTGTTTTTT
j_call: TRBJ1-1; v_call: TRBV5-4; d_call: .; clone_size: .; cdr3_aa: CASSSGGGAEAFF; cdr3_nt: TGTGCCAGCAGCTCCGGAGGGGGGGCTGAAGCTTTCTTT
j_call: TRBJ2-1; v_call: TRBV5-1; d_call: TRBD2; clone_size: few; cdr3_aa: CASKGSGYSYNEQFF; cdr3_nt: TGCGCCAGCAAAGGTAGCGGGTACTCCTACAATGAGCAGTTCTTC
j_call: TRBJ2-2; v_call: TRBV27; d_call: .; clone_size: few; cdr3_aa: CASRTGGFTGELFF; cdr3_nt: TGTGCCAGCCGGACAGGAGGGTTCACCGGGGAGCTGTTTTTT
j_call: TRBJ2-5; v_call: TRBV5-1; d_call: .; clone_size: .; cdr3_aa: CASTGGGAQETQYF; cdr3_nt: TGCGCCAGCACTGGAGGGGGGGCGCAAGAGACCCAGTACTTC
j_call: TRBJ1-1; v_call: TRBV27; d_call: .; clone_size: few; cdr3_aa: CASSFFRGGTEAFF; cdr3_nt: TGTGCCAGCAGTTTTTTTAGGGGGGGCACTGAAGCTTTCTTT